The following is a TCR beta chain sequence with its context. What it binds is unknown. Germline lookup yields CDR1 PRHDT and CDR2 FYEKMQ (reference sequence). CDR3 length equals 14 residues. Trimming took 5 bases from V and 5 from J; bases not matched to a gene: 4. Libraries were prepared by immunoSEQ multiplex PCR; TCRdb keeps only in-frame clonotypes and omits some of them. This table holds about 73,000 clones, approximately 90% found once. The data were taken from a study of OX40 agonist ivuxolimab in advanced cancers. Study overall: Patients in the trial were receiving intravenous ivuxolimab every 2 weeks, at doses of 0.01 to 10 mg/kg. Prior anti-PD-1, anti-PD-L1 or anti-CTLA-4 therapy did not bar entry, and approximately 43% had some.

Study-level results: Expanded clones were, on average, more numerous among CD8+ T cells than CD4+.

The input for sequencing was CD4+ or CD8+ T cells sorted from blood, taken in a trial of the OX40 agonist ivuxolimab. The V call is TRBV13, the J call TRBJ2-5, with TRBD2 matching 11 bases. The clonotype comes from an adult with an advanced solid tumor such as melanoma, head and neck, liver or kidney cancer. The chain's CDR3 is CASSMTSGVETQYF. Here the CDR3 DNA reads TGTGCCAGCAGCATGACTAGCGGGGTGGAGACCCAGTACTTC.